The clone carrying this T cell receptor (beta chain) was observed many times. Its antigen remains unidentified. The data are from a study of T-cell memory formation after mild COVID-19. Study context: Each donor largely had its own TCR clusters. Regarding the study as a whole: The appearance of some responding clones in pre-infection memory suggested that cross-reactive memory joined. Clones shrinking from day 15 to 85 showed even CD4/CD8 mixes; later expanders tilted CD4+.

Trimming shortened V by 3 bases and J by 4 bases, and 10 bases separated the two germline ends. CDR3 length equals 14 residues. Germline values: CDR1 SGHTA, CDR2 FQGNSA. Researchers used 5'RACE with constant-segment primers to make TCR alpha and TCR beta cDNA libraries that carry sample barcodes and UMIs. TCRdb re-derived calls from the 5' RACE reads in MiXCR, one entry per CDR3 protein. The repertoire holds some 54,000 distinct CDR3 sequences, with roughly 9.5% as singletons. The sequencing input was PBMCs or a T cell subset sorted from them (not recorded which). The sequence came from a man in his late teens or twenties who had mild COVID-19 (a few samples of this study predate the infection). Cell type and time point are not known. This chain uses TRBV7-2 with TRBJ2-1; maybe TRBD2 (7 bases). CDR3 region: CASSFGGLYNEQFF. The CDR3 nucleotides read TGTGCCAGCAGCTTCGGGGGGCTTTACAATGAGCAGTTCTTC.